The 11 T cell receptor beta chains listed next were all sequenced from one sample in a study of neurological immune-mediated disorders. TCRdb ran MiXCR on the 5' RACE reads and lists one entry per CDR3 protein. The sample records around 60,000 distinct CDR3 sequences, more than 3% being singletons. Material: PBMCs. Receptors were obtained from a woman aged 55-75 years with multiple sclerosis.

This clonotype was seen many times. The chain combines TRBV7-8 with TRBJ2-4; D uncertain. Germline CDR1 reads SGHVS; CDR2 reads FQNEAQ. Trimming took off 4 bases at V and 6 bases at J, with 10 bases between the two ends. The CDR3 is 13 residues long. In DNA, the CDR3 is TGTGCCAGCAGCTCGCCGGGTGGAAACATTCAGTACTTC. This encodes CASSSPGGNIQYF.

This clonotype showed up many times. The chain joins TRBV24-1 to TRBJ2-1; 7 bases align to TRBD1. V lost 2 bases, J lost 9 bases, and 15 bases stayed unmatched. The germline gives CDR1 KGHDR, CDR2 SFDVKD. This CDR3 has 17 amino acids. The CDR3 nucleotides read TGTGCCACCAGTGATTGGAATGACAGGGTTTCTCGGAGTGAGCAGTTCTTC. Protein sequence: CATSDWNDRVSRSEQFF.

In its sample, this clonotype was seen many times. The chain's CDR3 is CASSQPGQGASYGYTF. Here the CDR3 DNA reads TGCGCCAGCAGCCAGCCGGGACAGGGGGCAAGCTATGGCTACACCTTC. The V and J genes are TRBV4-1 and TRBJ1-2; 12 bases map to TRBD1. The CDR3 contains 16 residues. Germline V gene data show CDR1 as MGHRA and CDR2 as YSYEKL. Trimming at V came to 3 bases and at J to 4 bases, leaving 6 bases not matched to a gene.

This clonotype was seen repeatedly, ten times or more. V gene TRBV28 combines with J gene TRBJ1-1; D is perhaps TRBD1 (5 bases). Germline assignment: CDR1 MDHEN and CDR2 SYDVKM. CDR3 length equals 12 residues. Trimming took 6 bases from V and 9 from J, leaving 14 bases between them. This CDR3 reads CASSRGPDKAFF. The CDR3 DNA reads TGTGCCAGCAGCCGAGGGCCGGACAAAGCTTTCTTT.

This clonotype was detected many times. The rearrangement joins TRBV14 to TRBJ2-2; 7 bases are shared with TRBD1. The CDR3 extends over 16 amino acids. V lost 4 bases to trimming and J lost 3 bases; unmatched junction nucleotides: 8. CDR1 is SGHDN, CDR2 FVKESK, per germline. The CDR3 region is CASSPRPGQYTGELFF. CDR3 coding DNA: TGTGCCAGCAGCCCACGGCCGGGACAGTACACCGGGGAGCTGTTTTTT.

This clonotype has only a few counts. This chain's CDR3 is CASSLRLGSGIYNEQFF. The CDR3 nucleotides read TGTGCCAGCAGTTTGAGGTTAGGGAGTGGTATCTACAATGAGCAGTTCTTC. This rearrangement joins TRBV12-3 or TRBV12-4 to TRBJ2-1, with D tentatively TRBD2 (5 bases). The CDR3 runs 17 residues. V was trimmed by 3 bases and J by 3 bases, leaving 18 bases between them.

This clonotype has ten or more counts. V gene TRBV5-1 combines with J gene TRBJ2-1; TRBD2 matches 11 bases. The CDR3 sequence is 15 residues long. Trimming cost V 3 bases and J 8 bases; bases outside gene matches: 7. CDR1 and CDR2 from the germline V gene are SGHRS and YFSETQ. The CDR3 nucleotides are TGCGCCAGCAGCTGGCTAGCGGGAGGAGGGGATGAGCAGTTCTTC. It is translated as CASSWLAGGGDEQFF.

There are many counts of this clonotype. The chain recombines TRBV7-2 with TRBJ2-7; no clear D. The CDR3 has 16 residues. V was shortened by 3 bases and J by 2 bases, with 17 bases between the two germline ends. The V gene's germline CDR1 is SGHTA and CDR2 FQGNSA. The CDR3 DNA is TGTGCCAGCAGCTTCGCCGCCGGCGGAGCCCCCTACGAGCAGTACTTC. Translated, it gives CASSFAAGGAPYEQYF.

The gene calls are TRBV2 and TRBJ2-3; 7 bases align to TRBD2. The J segment lost 4 bases and the V segment lost 6 bases, leaving 7 bases of the junction unmatched. Germline-derived CDR1 and CDR2 are SNHLY and FYNNEI. The CDR3 is 14 residues long. This CDR3 is CASRRGVGADTQYF. CDR3 bases: TGTGCCAGCAGACGGGGGGTGGGCGCAGATACGCAGTATTTT.

The V gene is TRBV5-1, the J gene TRBJ2-1; D possibly uses TRBD1 or TRBD2 (5 bases each). The CDR3 runs 11 residues. Germline CDR1 reads SGHRS; CDR2 reads YFSETQ. The ends were cut back, 6 bases at V and 10 bases at J, with 11 bases in the middle. CDR3 sequence: CASTLRDEQFF. The CDR3 nucleotides are TGCGCCAGCACTTTACGGGACGAGCAGTTCTTC.

This clonotype was detected ten times or more. The V and J genes are TRBV5-1 and TRBJ2-5; TRBD2 matches at 11 bases. V lost 4 bases and J lost 0; bases outside the gene matches: 11. Germline CDR1 SGHRS, CDR2 YFSETQ. The CDR3 covers 18 residues. In DNA, the CDR3 is TGCGCCAGCAGCCCCGGAAGCCTAGCGGGGGGCTACCAAGAGACCCAGTACTTC. It specifies CASSPGSLAGGYQETQYF. Full variable domain (remainder filled in from reference TRBV5-1 and TRBJ2-5): KAGVTQTPRYLIKTRGQQVTLSCSPISGHRSVSWYQQTPGQGLQFLFEYFSETQRNKGNFPGRFSGRQFSNSRSEMNVSTLELGDSALYLCASSPGSLAGGYQETQYFGPGTRLLVL.